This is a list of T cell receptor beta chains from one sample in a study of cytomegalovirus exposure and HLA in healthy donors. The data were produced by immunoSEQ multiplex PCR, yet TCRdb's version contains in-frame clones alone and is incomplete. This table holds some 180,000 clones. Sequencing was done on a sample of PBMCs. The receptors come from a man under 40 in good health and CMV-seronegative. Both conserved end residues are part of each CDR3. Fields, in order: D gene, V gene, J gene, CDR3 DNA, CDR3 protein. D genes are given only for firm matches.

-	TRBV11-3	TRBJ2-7	TGTGCCAGCAGCTTGGGACTTTCTCTAGAACAATCCCACGAGCAGTACTTC	CASSLGLSLEQSHEQYF
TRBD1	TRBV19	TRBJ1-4	TGTGCCAGTAGTAGGGGGACAGGAGATGAAAAACTGTTTTTT	CASSRGTGDEKLFF
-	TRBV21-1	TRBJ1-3	TGTATAGTGGCTCCAGGGGGAAACACCATATATTTT	CIVAPGGNTIYF
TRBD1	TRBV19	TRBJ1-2	TGTGCCAGTAGTACCATGACAGGGAATAGAGGCTATGGCTACACCTTC	CASSTMTGNRGYGYTF
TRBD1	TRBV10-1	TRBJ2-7	TGCGCCAGCAGTGATCCTTGGACAGGGGGCTCCTACGAGCAGTACTTC	CASSDPWTGGSYEQYF
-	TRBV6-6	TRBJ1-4	TGTGCCAGCAGTTCCCAGGGCAGGTTAGGAAAACTGTTTTTT	CASSSQGRLGKLFF
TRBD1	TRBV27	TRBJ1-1	TGTGCCAGCAGTTTGACAGGGGGCCACACTGAAGCTTTCTTT	CASSLTGGHTEAFF
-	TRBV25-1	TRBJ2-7	TGTGCCAGCAGACCGGGGGGGCGCAGGGGGGATAGGGAGCAGTACTTC	CASRPGGRRGDREQYF
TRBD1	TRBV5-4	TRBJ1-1	TGTGCCAGCAGCCAAGGAGCAGGGGGAATGAACACTGAAGCTTTCTTT	CASSQGAGGMNTEAFF
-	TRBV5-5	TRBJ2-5	TGTGCCAGCAGCTGGGATACAGGAATACGGGAGACCCAGTACTTC	CASSWDTGIRETQYF
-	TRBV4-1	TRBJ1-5	TGCGCCAGCAGCCAAGATCCCCCGGAGTATAGCAATCAGCCCCAGCATTTT	CASSQDPPEYSNQPQHF
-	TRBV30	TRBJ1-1	TGTGCCTGGAGTCCTATGAACACTGAAGCTTTCTTT	CAWSPMNTEAFF
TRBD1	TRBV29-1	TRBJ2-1	TGCAGCGTTGAAGGGACAGGGTTGAACAATGAGCAGTTCTTC	CSVEGTGLNNEQFF
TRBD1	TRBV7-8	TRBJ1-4	TGTGCCAGCAGCTCACAAAAAGGGGGGGACAGGGGGCGCAGGACTAATGAAAAACTGTTTTTT	CASSSQKGGDRGRRTNEKLFF
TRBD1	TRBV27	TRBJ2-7	TGTGCCAGCAGTTCGATACCCCCTCAGACAGGGATAACCTACGAGCAGTACTTC	CASSSIPPQTGITYEQYF
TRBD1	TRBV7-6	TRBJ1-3	TGTGCCAGCAGCCTACAGGGGGCACACACCATATATTTT	CASSLQGAHTIYF
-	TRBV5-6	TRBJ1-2	TGTGCCAGCAGCTTGGTAGGGGACTTAGGGTATGGCTACACCTTC	CASSLVGDLGYGYTF
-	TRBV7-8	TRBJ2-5	TGTGCCAGCCGTATGGAGACCCAGTACTTC	CASRMETQYF
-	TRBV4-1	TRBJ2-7	TGCGCCAGCAGCCAAGGGGCTTCCCCCGGGACTGCGACCTACGAGCAGTACTTC	CASSQGASPGTATYEQYF
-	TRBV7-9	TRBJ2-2	TGTGCCAGCAGCGTTGAGGCTACTATAAACACCGGGGAGCTGTTTTTT	CASSVEATINTGELFF
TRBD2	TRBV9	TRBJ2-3	TGTGCCAGCAGCGTACGAGCTAGCGGGTGGGGCACAGATACGCAGTATTTT	CASSVRASGWGTDTQYF
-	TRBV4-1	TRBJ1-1	TGCGCCAGCAGTCGGGTCGGCGTGAACACTGAAGCTTTCTTT	CASSRVGVNTEAFF
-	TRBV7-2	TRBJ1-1	TGTGCCAGCAGCTTGTTCTCAGGTTTGAACACTGAAGCTTTCTTT	CASSLFSGLNTEAFF
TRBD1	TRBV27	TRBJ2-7	TGTGCCAGCAGAACCTTCCCGGGACAGGGAACCCTCTACGAGCAGTACTTC	CASRTFPGQGTLYEQYF
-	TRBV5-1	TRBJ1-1	TGCGCCAGCAGCTTGGGGGGTGAGGGCACTGAAGCTTTCTTT	CASSLGGEGTEAFF
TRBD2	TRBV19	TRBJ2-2	TGTGCCAGTAAGGGGACTAGCGGGAGCGACACCGGGGAGCTGTTTTTT	CASKGTSGSDTGELFF
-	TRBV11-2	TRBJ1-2	TGTGCCAGCAGCTTAGAAAGGGCCCCACAGGGTAACTATGGCTACACCTTC	CASSLERAPQGNYGYTF
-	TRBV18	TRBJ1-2	TGTGCCAGCTCATCGTCTCAGGGGCTTAAGGATGGCTACACCTTC	CASSSSQGLKDGYTF
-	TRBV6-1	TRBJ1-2	TGTGCCAGCGGGGGGATCAACTATGGCTACACCTTC	CASGGINYGYTF
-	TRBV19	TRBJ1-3	TGTGCCGCCAGCTTCGGGGTCTCTGGAAACACCATATATTTT	CAASFGVSGNTIYF
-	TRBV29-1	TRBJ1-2	TGCAGCGTTGGTGGGGGAGGTGGTGGCTACACCTTC	CSVGGGGGGYTF
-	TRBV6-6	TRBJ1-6	TGTGCCAGCAGACGACAGGTGGAATCACCCCTCCACTTT	CASRRQVESPLHF
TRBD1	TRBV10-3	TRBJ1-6	TGTGCCACCGGGACAGGGGATAATTCACCCCTCCACTTT	CATGTGDNSPLHF
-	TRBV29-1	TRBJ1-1	TGCAGCGTTGAATCTGTGAACACTGAAGCTTTCTTT	CSVESVNTEAFF
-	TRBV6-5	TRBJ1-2	TGTGCCAGCATCTTACTGGTGGGGGCGTTAACCTTC	CASILLVGALTF
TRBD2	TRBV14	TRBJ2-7	TGTGCCAGCAGCCAAGAGTTACCGGGACTAGGCTACGAGCAGTACTTC	CASSQELPGLGYEQYF
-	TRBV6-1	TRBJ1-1	TGTGCCAGCACCGGGGAGGCCGGAGGCACTGAAGCTTTCTTT	CASTGEAGGTEAFF
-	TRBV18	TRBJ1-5	TGTGCCAGCTCAACTACCGAGCATCAGCCCCAGCATTTT	CASSTTEHQPQHF
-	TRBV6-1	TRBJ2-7	TGTGCCAGCACTGTACCCGGGTCCTACGAGCAGTACTTC	CASTVPGSYEQYF
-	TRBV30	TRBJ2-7	TGTGCCTGGAGTCGGGGGAGTCTCTACGAGCAGTACTTC	CAWSRGSLYEQYF
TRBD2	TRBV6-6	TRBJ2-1	TGTGCCAGTCAGACTAGCGGGAGTTGGAATGAGCAGTTCTTC	CASQTSGSWNEQFF
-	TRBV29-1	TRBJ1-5	TGCAGCGTTGCTTCGTCCGATCAGTCCCAGCATTTT	CSVASSDQSQHF
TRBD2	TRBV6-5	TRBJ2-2	TGTGCCAGCAGCCTCGGGACTAGTGGCACCGGGGAGCTGTTTTTT	CASSLGTSGTGELFF
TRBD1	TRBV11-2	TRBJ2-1	TGTGCCAGCAGCCTCTTCCCCGGACAGGACAACAATGAGCAGTTCTTC	CASSLFPGQDNNEQFF
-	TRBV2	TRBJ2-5	TGTGCCAGCAGTGGTCAGGGAAGTTCGGAGACCCAGTACTTC	CASSGQGSSETQYF
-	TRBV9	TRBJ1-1	TGTGCCAGCAGCGTGTTCCAGGGATCTAACACTGAAGCTTTCTTT	CASSVFQGSNTEAFF
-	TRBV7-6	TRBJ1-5	TGTGCCAGCAGCTTAGGGAAAGGGGCGGCAAATCAGCCCCAGCATTTT	CASSLGKGAANQPQHF
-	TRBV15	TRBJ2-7	TGTGCCACCAGGTATTCGAGCTCCTACGAGCAGTACTTC	CATRYSSSYEQYF
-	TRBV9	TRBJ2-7	TGTGCCAGCAGCGTAATGTGGGGGGGCGTGGACGAGCAGTACTTC	CASSVMWGGVDEQYF